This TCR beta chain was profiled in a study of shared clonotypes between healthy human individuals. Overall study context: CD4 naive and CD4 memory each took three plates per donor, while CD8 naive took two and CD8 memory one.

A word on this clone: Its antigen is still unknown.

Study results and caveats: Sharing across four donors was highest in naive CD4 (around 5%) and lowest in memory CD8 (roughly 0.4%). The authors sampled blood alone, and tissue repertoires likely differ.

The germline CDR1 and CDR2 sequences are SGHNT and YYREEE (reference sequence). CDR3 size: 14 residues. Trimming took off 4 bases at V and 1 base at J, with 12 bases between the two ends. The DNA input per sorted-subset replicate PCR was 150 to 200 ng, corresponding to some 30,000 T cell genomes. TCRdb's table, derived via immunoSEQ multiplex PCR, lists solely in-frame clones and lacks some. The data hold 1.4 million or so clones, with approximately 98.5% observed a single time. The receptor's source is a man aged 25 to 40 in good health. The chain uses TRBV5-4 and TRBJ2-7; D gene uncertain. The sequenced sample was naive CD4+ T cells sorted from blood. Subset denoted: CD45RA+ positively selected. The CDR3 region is CASSTGLTSYEQYF. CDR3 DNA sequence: TGTGCCAGCAGCACCGGGTTAACGTCCTACGAGCAGTACTTC.